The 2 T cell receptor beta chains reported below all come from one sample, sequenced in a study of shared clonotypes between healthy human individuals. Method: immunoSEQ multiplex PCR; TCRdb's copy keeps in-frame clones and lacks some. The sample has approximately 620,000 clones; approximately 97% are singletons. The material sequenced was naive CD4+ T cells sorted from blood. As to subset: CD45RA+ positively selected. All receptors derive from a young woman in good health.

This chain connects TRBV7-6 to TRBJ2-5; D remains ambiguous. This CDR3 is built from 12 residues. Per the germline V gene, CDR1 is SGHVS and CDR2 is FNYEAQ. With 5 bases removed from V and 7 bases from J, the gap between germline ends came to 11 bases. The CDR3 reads CASSPGPGTQYF. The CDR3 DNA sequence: TGTGCCAGCAGCCCCGGACCGGGGACCCAGTACTTC.

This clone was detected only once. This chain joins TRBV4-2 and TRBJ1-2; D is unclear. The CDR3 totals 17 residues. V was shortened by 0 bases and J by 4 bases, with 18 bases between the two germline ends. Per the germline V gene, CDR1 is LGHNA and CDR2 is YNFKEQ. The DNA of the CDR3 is TGTGCCAGCAGCCAAGATGACCGAGGGTCCGACGGCTATGGCTACACCTTC. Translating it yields CASSQDDRGSDGYGYTF.